The 27 T cell receptor beta chains in this list originate from one sample, sequenced in a study of early stage breast cancer tumors. Repertoires were generated with immunoSEQ multiplex PCR, while TCRdb's copy carries only in-frame clones and drops some. This table has tens of thousands of clones, approximately 90% appearing once. The material sequenced was blood. The origin of the receptors is a person aged 65 to 85 with breast cancer.

CDR3 amino acids: CASSESMGRAFF. Here the CDR3 DNA reads TGCGCCAGCAGTGAGTCTATGGGGCGAGCTTTCTTT. The V gene is TRBV10-1, the J gene TRBJ1-1, with D tentatively TRBD1 (5 bases). Germline-derived CDR1 and CDR2 are WNHNN and SYGVQD (reference sequence). The CDR3 is 12 amino acids. V was shortened by 0 bases and J by 10 bases, with 9 bases between the two germline ends.

The chain's CDR3 is CASSYGGSEYGYTF. As DNA, the CDR3 is TGTGCCAGCAGTTACGGGGGGTCTGAGTATGGCTACACCTTC. This chain joins TRBV6-5 and TRBJ1-2; D may be TRBD1 (5 bases). The germline V gene encodes CDR1 MNHEY and CDR2 SVGAGI. The CDR3 has 14 amino acids. V gave up 2 bases and J gave up 5 bases, with 12 bases separating them.

The genes are TRBV9 and TRBJ2-2; no definite D call. This CDR3 is 13 amino acids long. V was clipped by 4 bases and J by 6 bases, with 10 bases between them. Per germline, CDR1 SGDLS and CDR2 YYNGEE. The DNA for the CDR3 is TGTGCCAGCAGCAATCGACTGGCCGGGGAGCTGTTTTTT. It encodes CASSNRLAGELFF.

The chain links TRBV10-2 to TRBJ2-3, with D possibly matching TRBD2 (7 bases). The CDR3 runs to 15 residues. V lost 2 bases, J lost 3 bases, and 12 bases lay in between. Germline V CDR1 and CDR2: WSHSY, SAAADI. CDR3 nucleotides: TGCGCCAGCAGTGAGCGGGGGGCCGGGACAGATACGCAGTATTTT. Protein sequence: CASSERGAGTDTQYF.

The J gene is TRBJ2-5, the V gene TRBV19; 7 positions match TRBD1. V lost 6 bases to trimming and J lost 1 base; unmatched junction nucleotides: 5. The length of the CDR3 is 14 residues. Germline V gene sequence: CDR1 LNHDA, CDR2 SQIVND (reference sequence). In nucleotides, the CDR3 is TGTGCCAGTAGGTTACAGGGGACCCAAGAGACCCAGTACTTC. This translates into CASRLQGTQETQYF.

V and J are TRBV10-3 and TRBJ2-5; 8 bases map to TRBD1. The CDR3 loop spans 14 amino acids. The V gene's germline CDR1 is ENHRY and CDR2 SYGVKD. With 4 bases clipped from V and 1 base from J, the junction kept 2 bases outside the gene matches. CDR3 residues: CAISVGQGQETQYF. The CDR3 coding sequence is TGTGCCATCAGTGTAGGACAGGGCCAAGAGACCCAGTACTTC.

The chain recombines TRBV11-3 with TRBJ2-1, with 9 bases identical to TRBD1. The CDR3 is 16 amino acids. The germline V gene has CDR1 SGHNT and CDR2 YENEEA. V trimming: 5 bases; J trimming: 7 bases; junction bases outside the gene matches: 12. CDR3 coding DNA: TGTGCCAGCAGCCATAAACGACAGGGGGTCCGGAATGAGCAGTTCTTC. Translated, it gives CASSHKRQGVRNEQFF.

V usage is TRBV30 and J usage is TRBJ2-3; D remains unclear. Germline V CDR1 and CDR2: GTSNPN, SVGIG (reference sequence). The CDR3 sequence is 14 residues long. The V end was cut by 0 bases, the J end by 3 bases, with 10 bases between. For the CDR3, the DNA is TGTGCCTGGAGTGTACAGTTAAGAACAGATACGCAGTATTTT. Amino acid sequence: CAWSVQLRTDTQYF.

The J gene is TRBJ2-1, the V gene TRBV7-8; D remains unclear. Germline V gene lookup returns CDR1 SGHVS and CDR2 FQNEAQ. CDR3 length: 15 amino acids. V was cut by 0 bases and J by 4 bases, with 10 bases left in between. CDR3 in amino acids: CASSLARGSYNEQFF. The CDR3 bases are TGTGCCAGCAGCTTAGCCCGCGGTTCATACAATGAGCAGTTCTTC. Supplemented by reference TRBV7-8 and TRBJ2-1, the full variable domain reads GAGVSQSPRYKVAKRGQDVALRCDPISGHVSLFWYQQALGQGPEFLTYFQNEAQLDKSGLPSDRFFAERPEGSVSTLKIQRTQQEDSAVYLCASSLARGSYNEQFFGPGTRLTVL.

The chain has TRBV5-4 and TRBJ2-3, with 9 bases aligning to TRBD2. The CDR3 loop spans 16 amino acids. V dropped 0 bases and J dropped 2; count of bases not matched to a gene: 4. The V gene's germline CDR1 is SGHNT and CDR2 YYREEE (reference sequence). The CDR3 reads CASSLAGLAYTDTQYF. CDR3 sequence (DNA): TGTGCCAGCAGCTTGGCCGGACTAGCGTACACAGATACGCAGTATTTT.

The rearrangement links TRBV19 to TRBJ1-1; D not certain. The length of the CDR3 is 15 residues. The germline V gene encodes CDR1 LNHDA and CDR2 SQIVND (reference sequence). The V gene lost 1 base and the J gene lost 4 bases, with 13 bases spanning the gap. CDR3 loop: CASSIVDSPATEAFF. The CDR3 DNA reads TGTGCCAGTAGTATAGTAGACTCCCCGGCCACTGAAGCTTTCTTT.

The chain carries TRBV6-5 and TRBJ2-7; 7 bases agree with TRBD1. Germline V CDR1 and CDR2: MNHEY, SVGAGI. This CDR3 spans 15 amino acids. The ends lost 0 bases at V and 1 base at J; junction bases unmatched: 3. The CDR3 DNA follows: TGTGCCAGCAGTTACTCCGGGACAGCTTCCTACGAGCAGTACTTC. Its protein product is CASSYSGTASYEQYF.

The chain has TRBV19 and TRBJ1-6; D remains ambiguous. The V end was cut by 4 bases, the J end by 4 bases, with 17 bases between. The CDR3 extends over 17 amino acids. Germline V gives CDR1 LNHDA, CDR2 SQIVND (reference sequence). The CDR3 DNA sequence: TGTGCCAGTAGTACGGGAGCGGCGGAAGTTTATAATTCACCCCTCCACTTT. Protein: CASSTGAAEVYNSPLHF.

The chain combines TRBV15 with TRBJ1-2, with a tentative D call TRBD1 (6 bases). The ends were cut back, 1 base at V and 5 bases at J, with 11 bases in the middle. The CDR3 sequence is 14 residues long. The germline V gene has CDR1 LNHNV and CDR2 YYDKDF (reference sequence). In DNA, the CDR3 is TGTGCCACCAGCAGAGGCACAGGGAGTTATGGCTACACCTTC. Its translation: CATSRGTGSYGYTF.

J is TRBJ1-6 and V is TRBV7-6; a possible D gene is TRBD1 (5 bases). Per germline, CDR1 SGHVS and CDR2 FNYEAQ. V lost 1 base and J 9 bases, leaving 10 bases between the germline ends. The CDR3 has 14 residues. The DNA for the CDR3 is TGTGCCAGCAGCTTAGAAGGGGAAAGTTCACCCCTCCACTTT. It encodes CASSLEGESSPLHF.

The V gene is TRBV29-1, the J gene TRBJ2-3; D possibly corresponds to TRBD1 (5 bases). The CDR3 loop spans 12 amino acids. Germline V gene lookup returns CDR1 SQVTM and CDR2 ANQGSEA. V was clipped by 4 bases and J by 2 bases, with 7 bases between them. CDR3 residues: CSVARVTDTQYF. The DNA of the CDR3 is TGCAGCGTTGCCAGGGTCACAGATACGCAGTATTTT.

This sequence joins TRBV12-2 and TRBJ2-2; no DNA check was done on the table's D call, TRBD2. TRBV12-2 is a listed pseudogene. The CDR3 is 16 amino acids. The CDR3 loop reads CASRSSPSGGPGELFF. For the CDR3, the DNA is TGTGCAAGTCGATCATCCCCTAGCGGGGGACCCGGGGAGCTGTTTTTT.

The V call is TRBV9, the J call TRBJ2-2, with TRBD1 matching 7 bases. Germline values: CDR1 SGDLS, CDR2 YYNGEE. Losses at the gene ends were 0 bases for V and 1 base for J; bases not matched to a gene: 0. The CDR3 length is 15 residues. The CDR3 region is CASSVGTGNTGELFF. The CDR3 DNA sequence: TGTGCCAGCAGCGTAGGGACAGGGAACACCGGGGAGCTGTTTTTT.

This clone was seen a single time. The gene calls are TRBV19 and TRBJ2-1, with D hard to call. Germline assignment: CDR1 LNHDA and CDR2 SQIVND (reference sequence). The CDR3 runs 16 residues. Trimming pared 5 bases from V and 4 bases from J, leaving 18 bases between. The chain's CDR3 is CASSLSETRAYNEQFF. For the CDR3, the DNA is TGTGCCAGTAGTCTCTCGGAGACCCGAGCTTACAATGAGCAGTTCTTC.

V usage is TRBV2 and J usage is TRBJ1-2, with a weak D call TRBD1 (5 bases). The germline gives CDR1 SNHLY, CDR2 FYNNEI. CDR3 length: 13 residues. The V and J ends lost 8 bases and 6 bases respectively, with 16 bases between them. The CDR3 DNA reads as TGTGCCAGCTTAAAAGGGACTGGACATGGCTACACCTTC. Its translation is CASLKGTGHGYTF.

This chain joins TRBV2 and TRBJ2-2; D possibly corresponds to TRBD2 (5 bases). V gave up 5 bases and J gave up 6 bases, with 10 bases separating them. The V gene's germline CDR1 is SNHLY and CDR2 FYNNEI. The length of the CDR3 is 13 residues. The CDR3 region has the DNA TGTGCCAGCAGTAAGGAGGAGGCCGGGGAGCTGTTTTTT. Protein sequence: CASSKEEAGELFF. The variable domain in full, with the rest retrieved from reference TRBV2 and TRBJ2-2, is EPEVTQTPSHQVTQMGQEVILRCVPISNHLYFYWYRQILGQKVEFLVSFYNNEISEKSEIFDDQFSVERPDGSNFTLKIRSTKLEDSAMYFCASSKEEAGELFFGEGSRLTVL.

This sequence joins TRBV5-4 and TRBJ2-3; 9 bases fit TRBD2. The CDR3 has 17 residues. The V gene end was trimmed by 7 bases and the J gene end by 0 bases; junction bases not matched to a gene: 12. CDR1 and CDR2 from the germline V gene are SGHNT and YYREEE (reference sequence). The CDR3 nucleotides read TGTGCCAGCGGCGGCCTGGGAACTAGCGGGAGCACAGATACGCAGTATTTT. This encodes CASGGLGTSGSTDTQYF.

This chain uses TRBV5-1 with TRBJ2-1, with a tentative D call TRBD2 (5 bases). V was shortened by 0 bases and J by 7 bases, with 11 bases between the two germline ends. The germline V gene has CDR1 SGHRS and CDR2 YFSETQ. This CDR3 has 14 residues. The DNA for the CDR3 is TGCGCCAGCAGCTTGGCTGGATCGGGGAATGAGCAGTTCTTC. Translating gives CASSLAGSGNEQFF.

The J gene is TRBJ1-1, the V gene TRBV25-1; weak D call: TRBD1 (5 bases). Germline-derived CDR1 and CDR2 are MGHDK and SYGVNS. The CDR3 sequence is 15 residues long. Trimming removed 1 base from V and 4 bases from J, with 13 bases in between. The CDR3 protein is CASSESPGRGTEAFF. The CDR3 DNA is TGTGCCAGCAGTGAATCCCCAGGGCGGGGCACTGAAGCTTTCTTT.

V and J are TRBV6-5 and TRBJ2-7; possible D gene TRBD2, 7 bases. Germline CDR1 is MNHEY and CDR2 is SVGAGI. V dropped 8 bases and J dropped 2 bases, with 16 bases sitting between them. The CDR3 length is 14 residues. The CDR3 reads CASSPRGLTYEQYF. The DNA of the CDR3 is TGTGCCAGCTCACCGCGGGGGCTTACCTACGAGCAGTACTTC.

This chain uses TRBV29-1 with TRBJ1-1; 7 nucleotides align to TRBD1. With 7 bases clipped from V and 5 bases from J, the junction kept 7 bases outside the gene matches. This CDR3 spans 12 amino acids. Germline assignment: CDR1 SQVTM and CDR2 ANQGSEA. The DNA for the CDR3 is TGCAGCGGTCAGGGGGTGGGGACTGAAGCTTTCTTT. This codes for CSGQGVGTEAFF.

The gene calls are TRBV19 and TRBJ1-4; tentatively, D is TRBD1 (6 bases). This CDR3 is built from 14 residues. Trimming shortened V by 3 bases and J by 7 bases, and 12 bases separated the two germline ends. The germline gives CDR1 LNHDA, CDR2 SQIVND (reference sequence). The CDR3 sequence: CASSIPRGGEKLFF. In nucleotides, the CDR3 is TGTGCCAGTAGTATCCCCAGGGGTGGTGAAAAACTGTTTTTT. The full variable domain, rest sourced from reference TRBV19 and TRBJ1-4, is DGGITQSPKYLFRKEGQNVTLSCEQNLNHDAMYWYRQDPGQGLRLIYYSQIVNDFQKGDIAEGYSVSREKKESFPLTVTSAQKNPTAFYLCASSIPRGGEKLFFGSGTQLSVL.